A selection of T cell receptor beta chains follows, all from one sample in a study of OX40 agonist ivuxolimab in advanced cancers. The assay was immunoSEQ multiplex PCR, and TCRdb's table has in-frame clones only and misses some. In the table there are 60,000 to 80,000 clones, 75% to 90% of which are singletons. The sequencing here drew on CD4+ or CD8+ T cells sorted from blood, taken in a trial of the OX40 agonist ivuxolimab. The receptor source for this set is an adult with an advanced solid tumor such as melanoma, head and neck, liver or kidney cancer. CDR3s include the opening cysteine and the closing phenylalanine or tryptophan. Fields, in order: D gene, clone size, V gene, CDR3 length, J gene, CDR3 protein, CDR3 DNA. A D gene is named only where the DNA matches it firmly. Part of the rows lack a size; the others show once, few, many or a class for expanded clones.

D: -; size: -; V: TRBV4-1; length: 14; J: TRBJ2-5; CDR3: CASSRYDRQETQYF; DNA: TGCGCCAGCAGCCGATATGACAGGCAAGAGACCCAGTACTTC
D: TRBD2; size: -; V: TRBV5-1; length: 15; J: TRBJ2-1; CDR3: CASSWGTSGSGAQFF; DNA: TGCGCCAGCAGCTGGGGGACTAGCGGGAGTGGGGCGCAGTTCTTC
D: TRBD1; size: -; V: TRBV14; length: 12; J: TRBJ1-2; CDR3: CASSADREGYTF; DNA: TGTGCCAGCAGCGCTGACAGGGAGGGCTACACCTTC
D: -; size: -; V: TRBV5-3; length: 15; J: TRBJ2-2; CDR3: CARSLRRWNTGELFF; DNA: TGTGCCAGAAGCTTGCGGCGGTGGAACACCGGGGAGCTGTTTTTT
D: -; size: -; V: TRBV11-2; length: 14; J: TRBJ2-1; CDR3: CASSLIGGALGPFF; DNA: TGTGCCAGCAGCTTAATAGGGGGGGCGCTGGGTCCGTTCTTC
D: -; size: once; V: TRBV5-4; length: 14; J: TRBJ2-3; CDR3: CASSLGGGTDTQYF; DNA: TGTGCCAGCAGCTTGGGGGGGGGCACAGATACGCAGTATTTT
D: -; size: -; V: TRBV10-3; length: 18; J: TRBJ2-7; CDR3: CAISERGGGRQGKGEQYF; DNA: TGTGCCATCAGTGAGCGTGGGGGGGGCCGACAGGGGAAAGGCGAGCAGTACTTC
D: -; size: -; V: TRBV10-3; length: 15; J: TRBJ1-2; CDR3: CAISDPGYTNYGYTF; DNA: TGTGCCATCAGTGACCCAGGGTATACAAACTATGGCTACACCTTC
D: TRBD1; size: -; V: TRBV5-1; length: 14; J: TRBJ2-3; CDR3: CASSYGQGGDTQYF; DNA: TGCGCCAGCAGCTACGGACAGGGTGGGGATACGCAGTATTTT
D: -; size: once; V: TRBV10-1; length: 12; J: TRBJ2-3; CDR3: CASSGVTDTQYF; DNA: TGCGCCAGCAGTGGAGTCACAGATACGCAGTATTTT
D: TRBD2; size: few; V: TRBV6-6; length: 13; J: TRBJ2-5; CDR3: CASRWGGQETQYF; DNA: TGTGCCAGCAGGTGGGGGGGGCAAGAGACCCAGTACTTC
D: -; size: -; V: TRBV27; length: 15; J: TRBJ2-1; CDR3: CASSSDRSSYNEQFF; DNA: TGTGCCAGCAGTTCAGACAGGAGCTCCTACAATGAGCAGTTCTTC
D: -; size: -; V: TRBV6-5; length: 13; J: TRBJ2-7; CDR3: CASSYPGLYEQYF; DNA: TGTGCCAGCAGTTACCCCGGGCTATACGAGCAGTACTTC
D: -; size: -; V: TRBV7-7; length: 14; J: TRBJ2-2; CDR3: CASSLTVNTGELFF; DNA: TGTGCTAGCAGCCTGACAGTTAACACCGGGGAGCTGTTTTTT
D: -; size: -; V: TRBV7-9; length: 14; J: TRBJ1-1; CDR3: CASSLGGGSPRAFF; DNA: TGTGCCAGCAGCTTAGGAGGGGGGTCTCCGAGAGCTTTCTTT
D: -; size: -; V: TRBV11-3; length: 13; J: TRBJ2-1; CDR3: CASSLEVYNEQFF; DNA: TGTGCCAGCAGCTTAGAGGTCTACAATGAGCAGTTCTTC
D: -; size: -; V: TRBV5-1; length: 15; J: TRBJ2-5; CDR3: CASSLVGTSQETQYF; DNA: TGCGCCAGCAGCTTGGTCGGAACAAGCCAAGAGACCCAGTACTTC
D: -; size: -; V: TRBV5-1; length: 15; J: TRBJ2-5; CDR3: CASKERSGRLETQYF; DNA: TGCGCCAGCAAGGAACGGTCTGGGCGTCTAGAGACCCAGTACTTC
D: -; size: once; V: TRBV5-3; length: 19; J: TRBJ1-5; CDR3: CARSVTQGDPDYSNQPQHF; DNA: TGTGCCAGAAGCGTAACACAGGGAGACCCAGATTATAGCAATCAGCCCCAGCATTTT
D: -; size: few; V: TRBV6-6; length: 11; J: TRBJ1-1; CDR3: CASSVGGQAFF; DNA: TGTGCCAGCAGTGTCGGCGGACAAGCTTTCTTT
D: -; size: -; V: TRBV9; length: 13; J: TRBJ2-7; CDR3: CASSLDSSYEQYF; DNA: TGTGCCAGCAGCCTGGACAGCTCCTACGAGCAGTACTTC
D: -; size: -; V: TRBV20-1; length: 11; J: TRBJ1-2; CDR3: CSAFSGRSYTF; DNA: TGCAGTGCTTTCTCAGGGAGAAGCTACACCTTC
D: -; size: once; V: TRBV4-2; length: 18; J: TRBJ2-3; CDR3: CASSQAASSLGSTDTQYF; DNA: TGTGCCAGCAGCCAAGCGGCTAGCTCCCTTGGTAGCACAGATACGCAGTATTTT
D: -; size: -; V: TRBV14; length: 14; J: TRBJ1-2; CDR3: CASSQGSLNYGYTF; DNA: TGTGCCAGCAGCCAAGGATCCCTTAACTATGGCTACACCTTC
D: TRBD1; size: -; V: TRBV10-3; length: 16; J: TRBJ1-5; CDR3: CAISESTRQGMQPQHF; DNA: TGTGCCATCAGTGAGTCGACGAGACAGGGTATGCAGCCCCAGCATTTT